The clone carrying this T cell receptor (beta chain) showed up many times. The CDR3 contains 14 residues. V was clipped by 3 bases and J by 5 bases, with 11 bases between them. One entry per CDR3 protein results from TCRdb running MiXCR on the RT-PCR reads. The sample yields more than 550,000 distinct CDR3 sequences, more than 13% seen once. The source is a female donor in good health, serving as a healthy control. The material sequenced was memory CD4+ T cells from blood. The rearrangement joins TRBV12-3 or TRBV12-4 to TRBJ1-5, with D possibly being TRBD1 (5 bases). The CDR3 here is CASSFSTGDQPQHF. The CDR3 coding sequence is TGTGCCAGCAGTTTCTCTACAGGAGATCAGCCCCAGCATTTT.